This TCR beta chain emerged from a study of T cell responses to AZD1222 COVID-19 vaccine. Assay: immunoSEQ multiplex PCR; the TCRdb copy retains only in-frame clones and omits some. The sample contains about 86,000 clones, around 90% of which appear only once. Germline CDR1 is SNHLY and CDR2 is FYNNEI. The CDR3 extends over 14 amino acids. The V and J ends lost 7 bases and 1 base, in that order; junction bases with no gene match: 6. The chain employs TRBV2 and TRBJ2-5; 7 bases are a match to TRBD2. Sequenced here: peripheral blood, sampled 28 days after the second AZD1222 dose. The TCR was taken from an adult who received the AZD1222 COVID-19 vaccine. CDR3 nucleotides: TGTGCCAGCACCCCAGGACTAGTCCAAGAGACCCAGTACTTC. Its translation is CASTPGLVQETQYF.